What follows are 31 T cell receptor beta chains derived from one specimen sequenced in a study of T cell repertoires and HLA-DP antigens. The antigens for these receptors are not known. Profiled with immunoSEQ multiplex PCR; TCRdb holds only in-frame clones, not every one. The sample consists of about 120,000 clones, more than 85% of them appearing once. The sample consisted of CD4+ T cells from PBMCs. These receptors all come from a woman younger than 35 in good health and CMV-seronegative.

The CDR3 nucleotides are TGTGCCAGCAGTCGCAGGGGGCCCGAGCAGTACGTC. This encodes CASSRRGPEQYV. This chain joins TRBV5-6 and TRBJ2-7, with 8 bases that match TRBD1. Germline values: CDR1 SGHDT, CDR2 YYEEEE. The CDR3 has 12 amino acids. V dropped 5 bases and J dropped 6; count of bases not matched to a gene: 4.

The genes are TRBV23-1 and TRBJ1-5; no clear D gene. Being an ORF, TRBV23-1 has a function that is uncertain. The length of the CDR3 is 17 residues. The V gene lost 6 bases and the J gene lost 0 bases, with 18 bases spanning the gap. Here the CDR3 DNA reads TGCGCCAGCAGCCCCAGCGCCTCTTCCCATAGCAATCAGCCCCAGCATTTT. Translated: CASSPSASSHSNQPQHF.

To note about this clone: Relative to the germline gene, one junction end is altered; a read error may explain this. In the same sample, other DNA sequences code for this CDR3. The chain joins TRBV28 to TRBJ1-5; 8 bases map to TRBD1. This CDR3 contains 15 residues. Germline V gives CDR1 MDHEN, CDR2 SYDVKM. The CDR3 reads CASSPTTGGRQPQHF. For the CDR3, the DNA is TGTGCCAGCAGCCCAACCACAGGGGGAAGACAGCCTCAGCATTTT.

The chain has TRBV19 and TRBJ2-1, with TRBD1 matching over 8 bases. This CDR3 has 13 residues. Trimming took 4 bases from V and 8 from J; bases not matched to a gene: 4. Germline-derived CDR1 and CDR2 are LNHDA and SQIVND (reference sequence). The CDR3 protein is CASSKTGVHEQFF. In nucleotides, the CDR3 is TGTGCCAGTAGTAAGACAGGGGTTCATGAGCAGTTCTTC.

V gene TRBV28 combines with J gene TRBJ1-1; TRBD1 is a possible D gene (6 bases). The germline V gene has CDR1 MDHEN and CDR2 SYDVKM. The length of the CDR3 is 14 residues. V lost 4 bases and J 5 bases, leaving 14 bases between the germline ends. CDR3 protein: CASSSSGGRTEAFF. CDR3 bases: TGTGCCAGCAGTTCATCGGGGGGGCGTACTGAAGCTTTCTTT.

This rearrangement joins TRBV7-2 to TRBJ2-7; weak D call: TRBD2 (6 bases). The CDR3 totals 15 residues. Germline values: CDR1 SGHTA, CDR2 FQGNSA. Trimming removed 2 bases from V and 1 base from J, with 12 bases in between. The CDR3 region is CASSLMVAESYEQYV. The CDR3 nucleotides are TGTGCCAGCAGCTTAATGGTAGCGGAGTCCTACGAGCAGTACGTC.

This chain links TRBV2 with TRBJ2-1, with 11 positions matching TRBD2. The germline CDR1 and CDR2 sequences are SNHLY and FYNNEI. V shed 6 bases, J shed 5 bases, and the junction held 3 bases outside the gene matches. CDR3 length: 14 amino acids. CDR3 sequence: CASRLAGGHNEQFF. The CDR3 DNA follows: TGTGCCAGCAGATTAGCGGGAGGGCACAATGAGCAGTTCTTC.

V is TRBV30 and J is TRBJ1-5; 7 positions match TRBD1. The CDR3 extends over 16 amino acids. Germline CDR1 is GTSNPN and CDR2 is SVGIG (reference sequence). After removal of 2 bases from V and 3 bases from J, the junction contained 10 bases not matched to a gene. CDR3 bases: TGTGCCTGGAGTCTTTCCGGGGGACAGACCAATCAGCCCCAGCATTTT. Translated: CAWSLSGGQTNQPQHF.

In nucleotides, the CDR3 is TGTGCCAGCAGCGTAGGCTCAAGCGCTGAAGCTTTCTTT. Its translation: CASSVGSSAEAFF. This sequence joins TRBV9 and TRBJ1-1; D call uncertain. The CDR3 is 13 residues long. V was shortened by 0 bases and J by 6 bases, with 9 bases between the two germline ends. Looked up from germline, CDR1 is SGDLS and CDR2 is YYNGEE.

The V call is TRBV6-6, the J call TRBJ2-1; D is unresolved. Per germline, CDR1 MNHNY and CDR2 SVGAGI (reference sequence). V was trimmed by 5 bases and J by 0 bases, leaving 11 bases between them. This CDR3 has 15 residues. CDR3 sequence reads: CASSRRHSSYNEQFF. The CDR3 DNA reads as TGTGCCAGCAGTCGACGACACTCCTCCTACAATGAGCAGTTCTTC.

The chain is built from TRBV5-8 and TRBJ2-7; 12 bases align to TRBD2. Unmatched junction bases numbered 4, after V lost 4 bases and J lost 2 bases. The CDR3 has 15 residues. The germline gives CDR1 SGHTS, CDR2 YDEGEE. Here the CDR3 reads CASSPGLAGTYEQYF. The CDR3 DNA sequence: TGTGCCAGCAGCCCAGGACTAGCGGGAACCTACGAGCAGTACTTC.

The chain combines TRBV11-2 with TRBJ2-3; unclear D gene. The V end was cut by 1 base, the J end by 2 bases, with 7 bases between. This CDR3 is 14 amino acids long. Germline CDR1 and CDR2: SGHAT and FQNNGV. The CDR3 nucleotides read TGTGCCAGCAGCTTAGTCGGACCCACAGATACGCAGTATTTT. This codes for CASSLVGPTDTQYF.

The chain carries TRBV7-3 and TRBJ2-1; no definite D call. Germline CDR1 reads SGHTA; CDR2 reads FQGTGA. V shed 5 bases and J shed 1 base, with 12 bases lying between them. The CDR3 contains 15 residues. The CDR3 DNA is TGTGCCAGCAGCCCCTCTACCCTTTCCTACAATGAGCAGTTCTTC. Amino acid sequence: CASSPSTLSYNEQFF.

The chain's CDR3 is CAWSGAGGTLAKNIQYF. The CDR3 nucleotides are TGTGCCTGGAGCGGGGCGGGAGGGACTCTAGCCAAAAACATTCAGTACTTC. This rearrangement joins TRBV30 to TRBJ2-4, with 9 bases fitting TRBD2. Trimming at V came to 3 bases and at J to 0 bases, leaving 9 bases not matched to a gene. Germline-derived CDR1 and CDR2 are GTSNPN and SVGIG (reference sequence). The CDR3 length is 17 residues.

The rearrangement joins TRBV2 to TRBJ2-7; a weak D match, TRBD1 (5 bases). This CDR3 comprises 15 residues. Germline CDR1 and CDR2: SNHLY and FYNNEI. Trimming took 6 bases from V and 4 from J, leaving 19 bases between them. DNA of the CDR3: TGTGCCAGCAGCCCTCCTTGGGGCGCGTCTTACGAGCAGTACGTC. Translation: CASSPPWGASYEQYV.

The chain employs TRBV6-5 and TRBJ2-7; 12 bases fit TRBD1. Germline loops: CDR1 MNHEY, CDR2 SVGAGI. J lost 3 bases, V lost 2 bases, and 2 bases had no gene match. CDR3 length: 15 residues. The CDR3 nucleotides are TGTGCCAGCAGTTACAGGGACAGGGGGCTCTACGAGCAGTACTTC. Translated, it gives CASSYRDRGLYEQYF.

The genes are TRBV28 and TRBJ2-3; 8 nucleotides line up with TRBD1. V gave up 6 bases and J gave up 5 bases; unmatched junction bases: 7. CDR3 size: 14 residues. The germline V gene encodes CDR1 MDHEN and CDR2 SYDVKM. CDR3 nucleotides: TGTGCCAGCAGATACGACAGGGGCAGAGATACGCAGTATTTT. Translation: CASRYDRGRDTQYF.

The chain couples TRBV9 to TRBJ1-6; 8 bases are shared with TRBD1. The CDR3 is 15 amino acids. Trimming cost V 4 bases and J 6 bases; bases outside gene matches: 6. Per the germline V gene, CDR1 is SGDLS and CDR2 is YYNGEE. CDR3 in DNA: TGTGCCAGCAGCCCGGGACAGGTCCTTAATTCACCCCTCCACTTT. Amino acids: CASSPGQVLNSPLHF.

The count of this clone is one. This sequence joins TRBV5-1 and TRBJ2-5; 7 bases fit TRBD2. The CDR3 runs to 16 residues. Losses at the gene ends were 1 base for V and 3 bases for J; bases not matched to a gene: 9. Looked up from germline, CDR1 is SGHRS and CDR2 is YFSETQ. The CDR3 DNA reads TGCGCCAGCAGCTTGATGCCCTTGGGGGGGGAAGAGACCCAGTACTTC. It specifies CASSLMPLGGEETQYF.

The rearrangement links TRBV6-1 to TRBJ2-7; D possibly uses TRBD1 or TRBD2 (5 bases each). The V end lost 4 bases, the J end lost 0 bases, and 13 bases lay between the germline ends. CDR3 size: 15 residues. The germline V gene encodes CDR1 MNHNS and CDR2 SASEGT. The CDR3 protein is CASSGLGTSSYEQYV. The CDR3 bases are TGTGCCAGCAGTGGATTAGGGACCAGCTCCTACGAGCAGTACGTC.

The V gene is TRBV6-5, the J gene TRBJ2-1; D remains unclear. The CDR3 runs 14 residues. The V end lost 4 bases, the J end lost 0 bases, and 7 bases lay between the germline ends. Germline assignment: CDR1 MNHEY and CDR2 SVGAGI. CDR3 region: CASSLTASYNEQFF. CDR3 in DNA: TGTGCCAGCAGTTTGACCGCCTCCTACAATGAGCAGTTCTTC.

The chain couples TRBV6-6 to TRBJ1-1; D unclear. The V gene's germline CDR1 is MNHNY and CDR2 SVGAGI (reference sequence). The CDR3 is 14 amino acids. Trimming left V 0 bases short and J 4 bases short, with 9 bases between. For the CDR3, the DNA is TGTGCCAGCAGTTACTCCGTGACCTCCACTGAAGCTTTCTTT. It specifies CASSYSVTSTEAFF.

The chain carries TRBV11-2 and TRBJ1-2; D perhaps matches TRBD1 (5 bases). CDR3 size: 13 residues. The V end lost 5 bases, the J end lost 7 bases, and 14 bases lay between the germline ends. The germline V gene has CDR1 SGHAT and CDR2 FQNNGV. The CDR3 sequence is CASSPVGGSGYTF. In DNA form, the CDR3 reads TGTGCCAGCAGCCCCGTTGGGGGTTCTGGCTACACCTTC. Combining the CDR3 with reference TRBV11-2 and TRBJ1-2 gives the whole variable domain EAGVAQSPRYKIIEKRQSVAFWCNPISGHATLYWYQQILGQGPKLLIQFQNNGVVDDSQLPKDRFSAERLKGVDSTLKIQPAKLEDSAVYLCASSPVGGSGYTFGSGTRLTVV.

The chain links TRBV4-1 to TRBJ1-2, with a weak D call TRBD1 (5 bases). Germline-derived CDR1 and CDR2 are MGHRA and YSYEKL. Deletions cut 0 bases from V and 4 bases from J, with 12 bases between. The CDR3 contains 15 residues. CDR3 coding DNA: TGCGCCAGCAGCCAAGATCCAACAGGTGGCTATGGCTACACCTTC. Amino acid sequence: CASSQDPTGGYGYTF.

The J gene is TRBJ2-3, the V gene TRBV7-2; 10 bases line up with TRBD1. J lost 0 bases, V lost 5 bases, and 2 bases had no gene match. The CDR3 runs to 15 residues. Germline V gives CDR1 SGHTA, CDR2 FQGNSA. The CDR3 nucleotides are TGTGCCAGCAGCACGGGACAGGGGAGCACAGATACGCAGTATTTT. This sequence encodes CASSTGQGSTDTQYF. The full variable domain, with the rest looked up from reference TRBV7-2 and TRBJ2-3, is GAGVSQSPSNKVTEKGKDVELRCDPISGHTALYWYRQSLGQGLEFLIYFQGNSAPDKSGLPSDRFSAERTGGSVSTLTIQRTQQEDSAVYLCASSTGQGSTDTQYFGPGTRLTVL.

V usage is TRBV5-5 and J usage is TRBJ1-1; perhaps TRBD1 as D (5 bases). Trimming cost V 4 bases and J 5 bases, with 24 bases left between them. This CDR3 spans 17 amino acids. Looked up from germline, CDR1 is SGHKS and CDR2 is YYEKEE (reference sequence). This CDR3 is CASSPWSGGARGTEAFF. The CDR3 region has the DNA TGTGCCAGCAGCCCCTGGTCGGGAGGGGCAAGAGGTACTGAAGCTTTCTTT.

The chain recombines TRBV28 with TRBJ2-1, with 7 nucleotides matching TRBD1. The ends lost 6 bases at V and 10 bases at J; junction bases unmatched: 9. The CDR3 has 13 amino acids. CDR1 MDHEN and CDR2 SYDVKM come from the germline V gene. The DNA for the CDR3 is TGTGCCAGCAGGGTCGGGTCGGACAGGGAGCAGTTCTTC. Translating gives CASRVGSDREQFF.

This chain links TRBV28 with TRBJ2-5, with 9 bases matching TRBD1. V shed 8 bases and J 4 bases; nucleotides not matched to a gene: 5. Germline CDR1 MDHEN, CDR2 SYDVKM. This CDR3 comprises 13 residues. The CDR3 here is CASWDREGETQYF. In DNA, the CDR3 is TGTGCCAGCTGGGACAGGGAGGGAGAGACCCAGTACTTC.

The J gene is TRBJ2-1, the V gene TRBV29-1, with D tentatively TRBD2 (5 bases). There are 11 residues in the CDR3. Germline V gene lookup returns CDR1 SQVTM and CDR2 ANQGSEA. The ends were cut back, 7 bases at V and 4 bases at J, with 8 bases in the middle. For the CDR3, the DNA is TGCAGCGGCGGACTGTACAATGAGCAGTTCTTC. Its translation is CSGGLYNEQFF.

V is TRBV9 and J is TRBJ2-2; the match to TRBD1 covers 8 bases. The CDR3 spans 16 residues. Germline V gene data show CDR1 as SGDLS and CDR2 as YYNGEE. Trimming took 1 base from V and 6 from J; bases not matched to a gene: 8. Here the CDR3 DNA reads TGTGCCAGCAGCGTACGGGCAGGGGGCGCCCCCGGGGAGCTGTTTTTT. Translated: CASSVRAGGAPGELFF.

This clone turned up a few times. The chain uses TRBV7-9 and TRBJ1-5; D is possibly TRBD1 (6 bases). Per germline, CDR1 SEHNR and CDR2 FQNEAQ (reference sequence). There are 14 residues in the CDR3. V lost 4 bases to trimming and J lost 5 bases, with 12 bases between them. CDR3 bases: TGTGCCAGCAGCTCTACCACAGGGTATCAGCCCCAGCATTTT. Protein: CASSSTTGYQPQHF.